These 8 T cell receptor beta chains originate from one sample sequenced in a study of a mutant IDH1 vaccine in newly diagnosed glioma. Time point indicated: baseline, week 1 (first vaccination visit). Treatment given: pre-vaccination baseline after standard-of-care therapy. Measured with immunoSEQ multiplex PCR; TCRdb has only the in-frame clones, and not every one. This table has some 87,000 clones, about 80% appearing once. The sample consisted of PBMCs, taken from a glioma patient treated with radiotherapy, temozolomide or both. The receptors here all came from a man aged 35-49 years with glioma.

V gene TRBV18 combines with J gene TRBJ2-7, with a tentative D call TRBD1 (5 bases). CDR1 is KGHSH and CDR2 is LQKENI in the germline V gene. CDR3 length: 16 residues. V shed 3 bases and J shed 1 base, with 16 bases lying between them. DNA of the CDR3: TGTGCCAGCTCACCTGAACAGGTAGGGGTATCCTACGAGCAGTACTTC. It yields the protein CASSPEQVGVSYEQYF.

V and J are TRBV5-1 and TRBJ2-3, with 7 bases matching TRBD1. CDR1 SGHRS and CDR2 YFSETQ come from the germline V gene. CDR3 length: 15 amino acids. Trimming took 5 bases from V and 4 from J; bases not matched to a gene: 10. CDR3 residues: CASSRRGQGADTQYF. CDR3 nucleotides: TGCGCCAGCAGTCGTAGGGGGCAGGGCGCAGATACGCAGTATTTT.

This rearrangement joins TRBV29-1 to TRBJ2-7; possibly TRBD2 for D (5 bases). V lost 5 bases and J lost 1, with 12 bases in between. The CDR3 totals 13 residues. The germline gives CDR1 SQVTM, CDR2 ANQGSEA. DNA for the CDR3: TGCAGCGTTTGGGAAGGGAGATCCTACGAGCAGTACTTC. This translates into CSVWEGRSYEQYF.

This chain links TRBV7-2 with TRBJ1-3; D not resolved. The V and J ends lost 0 bases and 3 bases respectively, with 9 bases between them. The CDR3 totals 15 residues. Germline assignment: CDR1 SGHTA and CDR2 FQGNSA. The CDR3 DNA is TGTGCCAGCAGCTTAGCGGCCCAGTTTGGAAACACCATATATTTT. Protein sequence: CASSLAAQFGNTIYF.

This CDR3 is CAHKGVLSYNEQFF. The CDR3 DNA is TGTGCCCATAAGGGGGTGTTATCCTACAATGAGCAGTTCTTC. This rearrangement joins TRBV2 to TRBJ2-1; weak D call: TRBD1 (6 bases). Germline V gene data show CDR1 as SNHLY and CDR2 as FYNNEI. V was clipped by 11 bases and J by 1 base, with 15 bases between them. This CDR3 comprises 14 residues.

V usage is TRBV4-3 and J usage is TRBJ1-3; maybe TRBD1 (5 bases). Germline CDR1 is LGHNA and CDR2 is YSLEER. The V and J ends lost 0 bases and 4 bases respectively, with 13 bases between them. The CDR3 is 16 residues long. CDR3 sequence: CASSQEAGLSGNTIYF. CDR3 DNA sequence: TGCGCCAGCAGCCAAGAGGCAGGGCTTTCAGGAAACACCATATATTTT.

V is TRBV5-6 and J is TRBJ1-2; no firm D call. Looked up from germline, CDR1 is SGHDT and CDR2 is YYEEEE. This CDR3 comprises 16 residues. V lost 4 bases to trimming and J lost 7 bases, with 23 bases between them. This CDR3 reads CASSRGSSETLGGYTF. DNA of the CDR3: TGTGCCAGCAGCCGCGGTTCGTCGGAAACCCTGGGTGGCTACACCTTC.

The V and J genes are TRBV7-9 and TRBJ2-1, with D perhaps TRBD1 (5 bases). The CDR3 extends over 17 amino acids. Per the germline V gene, CDR1 is SEHNR and CDR2 is FQNEAQ (reference sequence). V was clipped by 1 base and J by 7 bases, with 20 bases between them. CDR3 region: CASSLEVLRAVRNEQFF. In nucleotides, the CDR3 is TGTGCCAGCAGCTTAGAAGTCCTCAGGGCAGTGAGGAATGAGCAGTTCTTC.